The 19 T cell receptor beta chains presented below share a single source sample, sequenced in a study of T cell clonality in common variable immunodeficiency. Antigens for these TCRs are unknown. Libraries were prepared by immunoSEQ multiplex PCR; TCRdb keeps only in-frame clonotypes and omits some of them. The sample contains about 34,000 clones, none of them singletons. General study results and limits: Fewer deletions and N-nucleotide insertions were reportedly seen in common variable immunodeficiency TCR beta sequences.

The sample taken for sequencing was peripheral blood mononuclear cells. These receptors were collected from a human donor with common variable immunodeficiency.

This clone was found many times. The read ends 3 residues shy of where the CDR3 ends; the end is completed using the germline J gene. The gene calls are TRBV5-1 and TRBJ1-1; 7 bases fit TRBD1. The junction had 10 bases not matched to a gene; V was cut back by 4 bases and J by 7 bases. This CDR3 has 14 residues. Germline V gene data show CDR1 as SGHRS and CDR2 as YFSETQ. The CDR3 loop is CASSGARQGGEAFF. The covered CDR3 bases are TGCGCCAGCAGCGGGGCCAGACAGGGCGGTGAA.

There are a few counts of this clone. The read ends 3 residues shy of where the CDR3 ends; the end is completed using the germline J gene. The rearrangement uses TRBV20-1 and TRBJ2-7; D perhaps matches TRBD1 (7 bases). The CDR3 sequence is 13 residues long. The V and J ends lost 5 bases and 4 bases respectively, with 15 bases between them. Germline values: CDR1 DFQATT, CDR2 SNEGSKA (reference sequence). The CDR3 protein is CSAALRGRYEQYF. CDR3 DNA (partial): TGCAGTGCTGCCCTCAGGGGGAGGTACGAG.

This clone was recorded at least ten times. The read ends 3 residues shy of where the CDR3 ends; the end is completed using the germline J gene. The rearrangement joins TRBV20-1 to TRBJ2-1, with TRBD2 identical over 10 bases. Looked up from germline, CDR1 is DFQATT and CDR2 is SNEGSKA (reference sequence). This CDR3 has 13 amino acids. J lost 4 bases, V lost 6 bases, and 3 bases had no gene match. The covered CDR3 bases are TGCAGTGCAAAACTAGCGGGATACAATGAG. Encoded protein: CSAKLAGYNE. The whole CDR3 protein is CSAKLAGYNEQFF.

This clone has ten or more counts. Coverage ceases 3 residues before the CDR3 finishes, and the germline J gene fills in the end. The chain has TRBV30 and TRBJ2-7; 13 nucleotides agree with TRBD2. This CDR3 comprises 14 residues. J gave up 6 bases and V 4 bases, and 6 bases lay outside the gene matches. Germline V gene data show CDR1 as GTSNPN and CDR2 as SVGIG (reference sequence). CDR3 amino acids: CAWNSLAGGAEQYF. Partial CDR3 DNA: TGTGCCTGGAATTCACTAGCGGGAGGGGCCGAG.

This clone has a count of ten or more. The sequence runs out 3 residues before the end of the CDR3; the remainder is reconstructed from the germline J gene. The chain is built from TRBV4-1 and TRBJ2-1; 15 bases agree with TRBD2. V trimming: 3 bases; J trimming: 7 bases; junction bases outside the gene matches: 7. Germline V lookup: CDR1 MGHRA, CDR2 YSYEKL. This CDR3 comprises 17 residues. CDR3 sequence: CASSQGLAGGKGNEQFF. CDR3 DNA (partial): TGCGCCAGCAGCCAGGGACTAGCGGGAGGAAAAGGGAATGAG.

The table lists this clone with a few counts. Read sequence stops 3 residues before the CDR3 end, and the germline J gene provides the missing end. The rearrangement links TRBV11-2 to TRBJ2-7, with D possibly matching TRBD2 (6 bases). Germline V gene data show CDR1 as SGHAT and CDR2 as FQNNGV. The CDR3 totals 14 residues. Trimming removed 5 bases from V and 3 bases from J, with 14 bases in between. CDR3 bases read: TGTGCCAGCAGCCCTCGAATGGGACTCTACGAG. Its translation is CASSPRMGLYE. The CDR3 in its entirety is CASSPRMGLYEQYF.

This clone was found many times. The read finishes 3 residues shy of the CDR3 end, and the germline J gene is used to complete it. This sequence joins TRBV10-3 and TRBJ2-2; TRBD2 matches 7 bases. Germline assignment: CDR1 ENHRY and CDR2 SYGVKD. The V segment lost 3 bases and the J segment 2 bases; nucleotides outside the gene matches: 6. This CDR3 contains 16 residues. The CDR3 bases that were read are TGTGCCATCAGTGATAAGCTAGCGGCCAACACCGGGGAG. This translates into CAISDKLAANTGE. The whole CDR3 protein reads CAISDKLAANTGELFF.

On this clone: The read terminates 3 residues before the CDR3 end, so the remaining end is supplied by the germline J gene. The V gene is TRBV19, the J gene TRBJ2-7; TRBD1 is a possible D gene (6 bases). CDR1 is LNHDA, CDR2 SQIVND, per germline (reference sequence). V was trimmed by 6 bases and J by 2 bases, leaving 14 bases between them. This CDR3 is built from 14 residues. CDR3 DNA, as far as it was read: TGTGCCAGTAGCAGGGGCCGGGTTGCCTACGAG. It specifies CASSRGRVAYE. The whole CDR3 sequence is CASSRGRVAYEQYF.

This clone was recorded many times. With the read ending 3 residues before the CDR3 end, the germline J gene is used to fill in that end. This chain uses TRBV18 with TRBJ2-1; D may be TRBD1 (6 bases). V lost 0 bases to trimming and J lost 8 bases, with 11 bases between them. From germline, CDR1 is KGHSH and CDR2 LQKENI. CDR3 length equals 14 residues. The sequenced CDR3 bases are TGTGCCAGCTCACCACCATCGAACAGGGATGAG. Amino acids: CASSPPSNRDE. In full, the CDR3 is CASSPPSNRDEQFF.

This clone appeared a few times. The CDR3 end lies 3 residues beyond the end of the read and is filled in from the germline J gene. V and J are TRBV7-6 and TRBJ2-1; no firm D call. V dropped 0 bases and J dropped 7 bases, with 7 bases sitting between them. The CDR3 sequence is 13 residues long. Germline assignment: CDR1 SGHVS and CDR2 FNYEAQ. The CDR3 sequence: CASSLALRNEQFF. Incomplete CDR3 DNA: TGTGCCAGCAGCTTAGCCCTCAGGAATGAG.

This clone has a count of ten or more. The junction shows a germline mismatch at one end, possibly a read error. Read sequence stops 3 residues before the CDR3 end, and the germline J gene provides the missing end. V gene TRBV4-2 combines with J gene TRBJ2-7, with 9 bases aligning to TRBD2. Germline V gene sequence: CDR1 LGHNA, CDR2 YNFKEQ. The CDR3 has 17 amino acids. CDR3 DNA (partial): TGCGCCAGCAGCCAAGATCTTAGCGGGGGCTCCTCCTACGAG. It yields the protein CASSQDLSGGSSYE. From start to end, the CDR3 is CASSQDLSGGSSYEQYF.

Many counts were recorded for this clone. The read gets to within 3 residues of the CDR3 end, and the germline J gene fills in the rest. J is TRBJ1-2 and V is TRBV28; D unresolved. This CDR3 spans 14 amino acids. The V end was cut by 5 bases, the J end by 2 bases, with 12 bases between. Germline values: CDR1 MDHEN, CDR2 SYDVKM. CDR3 amino acids: CASSLSTRNYGYTF. CDR3 bases read: TGTGCCAGCAGTCTTTCGACAAGAAACTATGGC.

Many counts were recorded for this clone. The read terminates 3 residues ahead of where the CDR3 ends, so the germline J gene completes it. The J gene is TRBJ2-2, the V gene TRBV27, with 16 bases fitting TRBD2. V dropped 4 bases and J dropped 5; count of bases not matched to a gene: 7. Per germline, CDR1 MNHEY and CDR2 SMNVEV (reference sequence). This CDR3 region has 18 residues. The CDR3 bases that were read are TGTGCCAGCAGTTCAGTGGGACTAGCGGGAGGGGGGACCGGGGAG. Translating it yields CASSSVGLAGGGTGE. The entire CDR3 protein is CASSSVGLAGGGTGELFF.

CDR3 loop: CASSRLNYEQFF. The sequenced part of the CDR3 DNA is TGTGCCAGCAGTCGTCTGAACTATGAG. The chain joins TRBV2 to TRBJ2-1; D call uncertain. From the germline J gene comes the end of the CDR3, since the read stops 3 residues before it. Germline loops: CDR1 SNHLY, CDR2 FYNNEI. The length of the CDR3 is 12 residues. Trimming stripped 5 bases from V and 8 bases from J, with 10 bases between.

This clone has a handful of counts. The read terminates 3 residues before the CDR3 end, so the remaining end is supplied by the germline J gene. The V call is TRBV6-2 or TRBV6-3, the J call TRBJ1-2, with 7 bases aligning to TRBD1. The junction had 15 bases not matched to a gene; V was cut back by 7 bases and J by 4 bases. This CDR3 is 16 amino acids long. Germline values: CDR1 MNHEY, CDR2 SVGEGT. The sequenced part of the CDR3 DNA is TGTGCCAGCACTATTAGGAGCCTGGGACAGATCTATGGC. Translated: CASTIRSLGQIYG. The whole CDR3 reads CASTIRSLGQIYGYTF.

For this clone: The read ends 3 residues shy of where the CDR3 ends; the end is completed using the germline J gene. The V gene is TRBV11-2, the J gene TRBJ1-6; D gene unclear. Germline V gene data show CDR1 as SGHAT and CDR2 as FQNNGV. V gave up 3 bases and J gave up 10 bases, with 10 bases separating them. There are 13 residues in the CDR3. The CDR3 protein is CASSLAEESPLHF. The CDR3 bases that were read are TGTGCCAGCAGCTTGGCGGAGGAATCACCC.

This clone was seen ten or more times. The read terminates 3 residues before the CDR3 end, so the remaining end is supplied by the germline J gene. The chain links TRBV18 to TRBJ1-3; possible D gene TRBD1, 5 bases. Germline V gives CDR1 KGHSH, CDR2 LQKENI. Trimming stripped 3 bases from V and 2 bases from J, with 20 bases between. The length of the CDR3 is 18 residues. The part of the CDR3 DNA that was read is TGTGCCAGCTCACCTTACCAGGGCAGGGAATCGCCTGGAAACACC. Translation gives CASSPYQGRESPGNT. The CDR3 in its entirety is CASSPYQGRESPGNTIYF.

This clone showed up many times. The read terminates 3 residues ahead of where the CDR3 ends, so the germline J gene completes it. The rearrangement joins TRBV30 to TRBJ1-2; TRBD1 is a possible D gene (6 bases). The CDR3 is 12 residues long. CDR1 is GTSNPN and CDR2 is SVGIG in the germline V gene (reference sequence). V lost 6 bases and J 2 bases, leaving 10 bases between the germline ends. The CDR3 is CACFTGNYGYTF. The CDR3 DNA, read in part, is TGTGCCTGCTTCACAGGGAACTATGGC.

As for this clone: The CDR3 extends 3 residues past the end of the read, so its final part is completed from the germline J gene. The chain recombines TRBV6-2 or TRBV6-3 with TRBJ2-7, with D tentatively TRBD1 (6 bases). This CDR3 is 14 amino acids long. The V and J ends lost 5 bases and 5 bases respectively, with 16 bases between them. Germline V gene sequence: CDR1 MNHEY, CDR2 SVGEGT. This chain's CDR3 is CASSPYRVSNEQYF. Incomplete CDR3 DNA: TGTGCCAGCAGTCCGTACAGGGTATCCAACGAG.